Listed below are T cell receptor beta chains from one sample, sequenced in a study of T cell responses to AZD1222 COVID-19 vaccine. Using immunoSEQ multiplex PCR, the repertoire was profiled, and TCRdb retains in-frame clones only, with some absent. The profile shows 65,000 to 70,000 clones, around four fifths of them singletons. The sequencing here drew on peripheral blood, taken 28 days after the second AZD1222 dose. These receptors were taken from an adult who received the AZD1222 COVID-19 vaccine. Each CDR3 is given with its conserved first and last residue. D genes are given only for firm matches. Clone sizes are given selectively: once, few, many, or a class where the clone is expanded.

NA NA TRBJ1-2 TRBV4-1 CASSQDRSGRIGYTF TGCGCCAGCAGCCAAGATCGGTCAGGGAGGATTGGCTACACCTTC
NA NA TRBJ1-6 TRBV6-2/TRBV6-3 CASSLRRSSYNSPLHF TGTGCCAGCAGTTTAAGGAGGAGCTCCTATAATTCACCCCTCCACTTT
NA NA TRBJ1-1 TRBV18 CASSPQTDQQAFF TGTGCCAGCTCACCACAGACAGATCAACAAGCTTTCTTT
NA NA TRBJ1-5 TRBV11-2 CASSLGDSNQPQHF TGTGCCAGCAGCTTAGGGGATAGCAATCAGCCCCAGCATTTT
once NA TRBJ2-5 TRBV7-2 CASSLAGSQETQYF TGTGCCAGCAGCTTAGCGGGTAGCCAAGAGACCCAGTACTTC
NA NA TRBJ1-2 TRBV7-2 CASSAELGYGYTF TGTGCCAGCAGCGCGGAACTAGGCTATGGCTACACCTTC
NA TRBD1 TRBJ1-1 TRBV10-3 CAIRPEGQGYTEAFF TGTGCCATCAGACCCGAGGGACAGGGTTATACTGAAGCTTTCTTT
NA NA TRBJ1-5 TRBV6-6 CASSRTFQPQHF TGTGCCAGCAGTCGGACATTTCAGCCCCAGCATTTT
NA NA TRBJ1-2 TRBV5-6 CASSFGEGYGYTF TGTGCCAGCAGCTTTGGGGAGGGCTATGGCTACACCTTC
NA TRBD2 TRBJ2-7 TRBV5-6 CASSPDSGGPTYEQYF TGTGCCAGCAGCCCAGATAGCGGGGGACCAACCTACGAGCAGTACTTC
NA TRBD2 TRBJ2-1 TRBV5-1 CASSLEAGVYNEQFF TGCGCCAGCAGCTTGGAAGCGGGGGTCTACAATGAGCAGTTCTTC
few NA TRBJ1-2 TRBV27 CASSLRRDFDGYTF TGTGCCAGCAGTTTAAGGCGGGACTTTGATGGCTACACCTTC
NA TRBD1 TRBJ1-2 TRBV7-2 CASRRTGPYTF TGTGCCAGCAGACGGACAGGGCCCTACACCTTC
once NA TRBJ2-3 TRBV5-4 CASSLLDWGSPTDTQYF TGTGCCAGCAGCTTGCTGGACTGGGGGAGTCCAACAGATACGCAGTATTTT
NA NA TRBJ2-6 TRBV10-3 CAISDRDSGANVLTF TGTGCCATCAGTGATCGGGACTCTGGGGCCAACGTCCTGACTTTC
medium-sized NA TRBJ2-1 TRBV4-2 CASSQEGARQQFF TGTGCCAGCAGCCAGGAGGGGGCGCGTCAGCAGTTCTTC
NA NA TRBJ1-3 TRBV19 CASTVTRGASGNTIYF TGTGCCAGTACCGTGACGAGGGGCGCTTCTGGAAACACCATATATTTT
NA NA TRBJ1-5 TRBV7-8 CASSSDWGGGLQPQHF TGTGCCAGCAGCTCGGATTGGGGTGGGGGCCTTCAGCCCCAGCATTTT
NA NA TRBJ2-7 TRBV11-2 CASSLAGGLYEQYF TGTGCCAGCAGCTTAGCCGGGGGGCTCTACGAGCAGTACTTC
NA NA TRBJ1-5 TRBV7-8 CASGGGAGNQPQHF TGTGCCAGCGGCGGGGGCGCAGGCAATCAGCCCCAGCATTTT
few NA TRBJ1-3 TRBV7-6 CASSLVGGASGNTIYF TGTGCCAGCAGCTTAGTAGGGGGGGCCTCTGGAAACACCATATATTTT
NA TRBD1 TRBJ2-5 TRBV6-5 CASRRDSLETQYF TGTGCCAGCAGGAGGGACAGCTTAGAGACCCAGTACTTC
NA NA TRBJ1-2 TRBV7-9 CASSLWGSYGYTF TGTGCCAGCAGCTTATGGGGAAGCTATGGCTACACCTTC
NA NA TRBJ1-1 TRBV12-3/TRBV12-4 CASTTVGGTEAFF TGTGCCAGCACCACCGTGGGAGGGACTGAAGCTTTCTTT
NA NA TRBJ1-5 TRBV4-3 CASSQFDSNQPQHF TGCGCCAGCAGCCAATTTGACAGTAATCAGCCCCAGCATTTT
NA NA TRBJ2-7 TRBV2 CASSGGTYEQYF TGTGCCAGCAGTGGGGGTACCTACGAGCAGTACTTC
NA TRBD2 TRBJ2-1 TRBV30 CALGGEIGNEQFF TGTGCCCTGGGAGGGGAAATTGGGAATGAGCAGTTCTTC
once NA TRBJ1-2 TRBV6-5 CASSPPGPAYTF TGTGCCAGCAGTCCCCCAGGCCCAGCCTACACCTTC
NA TRBD2 TRBJ2-1 TRBV11-2 CASSLVLAGVEQFF TGTGCCAGCAGCTTAGTACTAGCGGGGGTTGAGCAGTTCTTC
NA NA TRBJ2-3 TRBV7-9 CASSLNQGTDTQYF TGTGCCAGCAGCTTAAATCAGGGCACAGATACGCAGTATTTT
NA NA TRBJ2-7 TRBV18 CASSPMGAMGYEQYF TGTGCCAGCTCACCAATGGGGGCGATGGGGTACGAGCAGTACTTC
NA TRBD1 TRBJ2-7 TRBV4-2 CASSQPGQGAYEQYF TGTGCCAGCAGCCAACCGGGACAGGGGGCCTACGAGCAGTACTTC
NA NA TRBJ2-1 TRBV5-5 CASSSHGGGVSYNEQFF TGTGCCAGCAGCTCACATGGAGGCGGGGTGTCCTACAATGAGCAGTTCTTC
once NA TRBJ1-3 TRBV9 CASSVEAGRGNTIYF TGTGCCAGCAGCGTAGAAGCGGGGCGGGGAAACACCATATATTTT
NA NA TRBJ1-2 TRBV10-2 CASSEFRGDGYTF TGCGCCAGCAGTGAGTTCCGGGGAGATGGCTACACCTTC
NA NA TRBJ1-2 TRBV10-2 CASSYRENMDGYTF TGCGCCAGCAGCTACAGGGAGAATATGGATGGCTACACCTTC
NA NA TRBJ1-5 TRBV10-3 CAISEKDEGFNQPQHF TGTGCCATCAGTGAGAAAGATGAAGGGTTTAATCAGCCCCAGCATTTT
NA TRBD1 TRBJ1-1 TRBV27 CASRTGTGGYHTEAFF TGTGCCAGCAGAACCGGGACAGGGGGCTATCACACTGAAGCTTTCTTT
NA NA TRBJ2-2 TRBV4-3 CASSQFVQNTGELFF TGCGCCAGCAGCCAATTCGTACAGAACACCGGGGAGCTGTTTTTT
once TRBD1 TRBJ2-7 TRBV6-1 CASSEIGQGAFEQYF TGTGCCAGCAGTGAAATCGGACAGGGGGCTTTTGAGCAGTACTTC
NA NA TRBJ1-2 TRBV5-4 CASSLKGSPYGYTF TGTGCCAGCAGCTTGAAGGGCAGCCCCTATGGCTACACCTTC
NA NA TRBJ2-2 TRBV19 CASNLGAFGELFF TGTGCCAGTAATCTGGGGGCCTTCGGGGAGCTGTTTTTT
once NA TRBJ2-2 TRBV20-1 CSASSGTGWELFF TGCAGTGCTAGTTCGGGGACCGGGTGGGAGCTGTTTTTT
NA TRBD1 TRBJ2-7 TRBV27 CASSSRPTGDSYEQYF TGTGCCAGCAGTTCGCGCCCGACAGGGGACTCCTACGAGCAGTACTTC
NA NA TRBJ1-4 TRBV6-1 CASSEARGRGEFF TGTGCCAGCAGTGAAGCTCGGGGGCGGGGTGAGTTTTTT
NA NA TRBJ1-6 TRBV4-1 CASSQDTSGSPLHF TGCGCCAGCAGCCAAGATACCAGTGGGTCACCCCTCCACTTT
NA NA TRBJ1-2 TRBV9 CASSVADIPYGYTF TGTGCCAGCAGCGTAGCGGACATTCCCTATGGCTACACCTTC
once NA TRBJ1-1 TRBV7-2 CASSLEGARGTEAFF TGTGCCAGCAGCTTAGAAGGGGCCCGAGGTACTGAAGCTTTCTTT
NA TRBD2 TRBJ2-7 TRBV7-2 CASSFAGTSGYEQYF TGTGCCAGCAGCTTTGCCGGGACTAGCGGCTACGAGCAGTACTTC
NA TRBD1 TRBJ1-2 TRBV28 CASSPGQGAFGYTF TGTGCCAGCAGTCCGGGACAGGGGGCCTTTGGCTACACCTTC
NA NA TRBJ2-7 TRBV15 CATSSRSAGNEQYF TGTGCCACCAGCAGTCGCAGCGCCGGGAACGAGCAGTACTTC
few NA TRBJ1-2 TRBV19 CASNDISSHGYTF TGTGCCAGTAATGACATTAGTTCCCATGGCTACACCTTC
NA NA TRBJ1-5 TRBV30 CAWSPRVYSNQPQHF TGTGCCTGGAGTCCGAGGGTATATAGCAATCAGCCCCAGCATTTT
NA NA TRBJ1-2 TRBV30 CAWGGGANYGYTF TGTGCCTGGGGAGGGGGGGCTAACTATGGCTACACCTTC
once NA TRBJ2-1 TRBV6-6 CASIVNRHHNEQFF TGTGCCAGTATAGTCAACCGTCATCACAATGAGCAGTTCTTC
once NA TRBJ1-1 TRBV6-1 CASSEGGAGTEAFF TGTGCCAGCAGTGAAGGAGGGGCGGGCACTGAAGCTTTCTTT
once TRBD1 TRBJ2-3 TRBV9 CASSVAGQATDTQYF TGTGCCAGCAGCGTAGCCGGACAGGCCACAGATACGCAGTATTTT